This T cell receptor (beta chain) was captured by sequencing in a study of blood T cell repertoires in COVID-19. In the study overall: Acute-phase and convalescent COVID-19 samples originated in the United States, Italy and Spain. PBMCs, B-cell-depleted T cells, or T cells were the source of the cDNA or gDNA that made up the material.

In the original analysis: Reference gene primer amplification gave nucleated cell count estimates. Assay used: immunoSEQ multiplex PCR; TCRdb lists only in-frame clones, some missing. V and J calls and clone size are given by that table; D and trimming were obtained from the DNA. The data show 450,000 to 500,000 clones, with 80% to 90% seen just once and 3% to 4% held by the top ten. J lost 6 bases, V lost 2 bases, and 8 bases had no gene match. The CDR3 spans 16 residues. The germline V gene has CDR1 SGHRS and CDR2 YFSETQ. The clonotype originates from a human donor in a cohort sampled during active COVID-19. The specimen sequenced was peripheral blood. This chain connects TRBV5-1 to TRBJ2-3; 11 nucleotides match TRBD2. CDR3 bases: TGCGCCAGCAGCTTAACTAGCGGGAGTCTCCGGGATACGCAGTATTTT. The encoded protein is CASSLTSGSLRDTQYF.